These T cell receptor beta chains were read from a single sample in a study of CD8 T cells in cerebrospinal fluid in Alzheimer's disease. Reprocessing the 10x single-cell sequencing reads, TCRdb reports a single entry for every CDR3 protein and omits DNA. Recorded for this sample: 1,500 to 2,000 distinct CDR3 sequences. The sample comprised cerebrospinal fluid. The receptors here all came from a human donor in good health. Both conserved end residues are part of each CDR3. Each record gives: V gene, clone size, J gene, CDR3 length, CDR3 protein. Clone sizes are given selectively: once, few, many, or a class where the clone is expanded.

>TRBV19|medium-sized|TRBJ2-1|14
CASSAGLLYNEQFF
>TRBV12-3/TRBV12-4|medium-sized|TRBJ1-1|15
CASSSGTKRNTEAFF
>TRBV2|medium-sized|TRBJ2-5|15
CASSAGRSFQETQYF
>TRBV21-1|medium-sized|TRBJ1-2|14
CATPKGPGWRGYTF
>TRBV13|medium-sized|TRBJ2-7|14
CASSLGGGFYEQYF
>TRBV19|medium-sized|TRBJ1-2|12
CASSDRGRGYTF
>TRBV7-2|medium-sized|TRBJ1-2|15
CASSLVDRLGHGYTF
>TRBV6-1|medium-sized|TRBJ2-1|15
CASSPASGSYNEQFF
>TRBV7-9|medium-sized|TRBJ2-3|14
CASSLVTRGNTQYF
>TRBV5-4|medium-sized|TRBJ2-5|13
CASSWRGGETQYF
>TRBV6-1|medium-sized|TRBJ1-5|16
CASSEASGGLWQPQHF
>TRBV6-6|medium-sized|TRBJ2-4|17
CASSYSTSGRAPPIQYF
>TRBV12-3/TRBV12-4|medium-sized|TRBJ1-2|13
CASSFRNLHGYTF
>TRBV27|medium-sized|TRBJ2-5|13
CASSPNLGETQYF
>TRBV4-3|large|TRBJ2-2|17
CASSSRTSGENTGELFF
>TRBV6-5|medium-sized|TRBJ2-3|20
CASSYSTGRVRPPGTDTQYF
>TRBV7-3|large|TRBJ1-1|16
CASSLGQGGMNTEAFF
>TRBV7-3|medium-sized|TRBJ2-5|15
CASSLTMGIGETQYF
>TRBV28|large|TRBJ1-1|14
CASSLLGLNTEAFF
>TRBV2|medium-sized|TRBJ2-3|15
CASSDGTGGTDTQYF
>TRBV5-6|medium-sized|TRBJ2-7|14
CASSPRGGSYEQYF
>TRBV7-2|NA|TRBJ1-2|14
CASLLLGQATGYTF
>TRBV11-1|medium-sized|TRBJ2-3|11
CASSLLHTQYF
>TRBV5-8|medium-sized|TRBJ2-3|15
CASSQMDSGTDTQYF
>TRBV28|medium-sized|TRBJ2-1|13
CASHRQGVNEQFF
>TRBV27|NA|TRBJ1-3|15
CASRNVQGPGNTIYF
>TRBV11-3|large|TRBJ2-2|14
CASSLDPGSGELFF
>TRBV2|medium-sized|TRBJ1-6|14
CASSEGARGSPLHF
>TRBV7-2|medium-sized|TRBJ1-6|16
CASSLGMAWTNSPLHF
>TRBV7-3|NA|TRBJ1-1|17
CASSLSVTAVGNTEAFF
>TRBV5-1|medium-sized|TRBJ2-3|15
CASSTSGASTDTQYF
>TRBV27|medium-sized|TRBJ1-1|15
CASSFLGGARTEAFF
>TRBV28|medium-sized|TRBJ1-5|15
CASSLWEGNNQPQHF
>TRBV2|medium-sized|TRBJ1-5|13
CASRVGDRQPQHF